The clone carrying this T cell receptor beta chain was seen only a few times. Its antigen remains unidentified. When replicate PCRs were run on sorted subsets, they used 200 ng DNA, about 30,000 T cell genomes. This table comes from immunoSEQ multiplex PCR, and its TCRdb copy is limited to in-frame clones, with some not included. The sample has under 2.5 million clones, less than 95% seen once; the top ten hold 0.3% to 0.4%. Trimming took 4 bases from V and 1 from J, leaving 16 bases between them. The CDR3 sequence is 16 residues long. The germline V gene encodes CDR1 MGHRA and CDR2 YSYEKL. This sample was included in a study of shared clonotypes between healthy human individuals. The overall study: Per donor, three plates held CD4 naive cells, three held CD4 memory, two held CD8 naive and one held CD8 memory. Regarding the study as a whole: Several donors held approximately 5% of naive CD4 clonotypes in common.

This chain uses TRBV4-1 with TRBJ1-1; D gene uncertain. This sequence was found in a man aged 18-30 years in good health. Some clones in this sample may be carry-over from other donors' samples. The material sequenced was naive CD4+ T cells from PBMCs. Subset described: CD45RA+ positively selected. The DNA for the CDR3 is TGCGCCAGCAGCCCCCGAATGGTTAGGAAGAACACTGAAGCTTTCTTT. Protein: CASSPRMVRKNTEAFF.